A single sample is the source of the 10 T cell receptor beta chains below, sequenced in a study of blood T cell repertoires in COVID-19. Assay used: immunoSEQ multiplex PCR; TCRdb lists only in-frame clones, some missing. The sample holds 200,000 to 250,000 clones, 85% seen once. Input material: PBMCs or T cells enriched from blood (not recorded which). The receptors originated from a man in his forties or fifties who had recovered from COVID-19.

The CDR3 is CASSPGGRMNTEAFF. Here the CDR3 DNA reads TGCGCCAGCAGCCCGGGGGGCAGGATGAACACTGAAGCTTTCTTT. The chain links TRBV4-1 to TRBJ1-1; maybe TRBD1 (6 bases). CDR3 length: 15 amino acids. Germline CDR1 reads MGHRA; CDR2 reads YSYEKL. The V end was cut by 4 bases, the J end by 0 bases, with 12 bases between.

CDR3 DNA: TGTGCCAGTACCCATCCTACAGTGAGTAACTATGGCTACACCTTC. Protein product: CASTHPTVSNYGYTF. The V and J genes are TRBV19 and TRBJ1-2; no clear D. V lost 7 bases and J 1 base, leaving 16 bases between the germline ends. This CDR3 has 15 amino acids. Germline V CDR1 and CDR2: LNHDA, SQIVND (reference sequence).

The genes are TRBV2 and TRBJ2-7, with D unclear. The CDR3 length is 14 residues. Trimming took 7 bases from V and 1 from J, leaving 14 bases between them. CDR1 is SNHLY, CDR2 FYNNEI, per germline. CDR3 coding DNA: TGTGCCAGCATAAGACTGCCATCATCCTACGAGCAGTACTTC. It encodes CASIRLPSSYEQYF.

CDR3 sequence (DNA): TGCGCCAGCAGTAGAATTAGCGGCGCCTTCTACGAGCAGTACTTC. Translating it yields CASSRISGAFYEQYF. V is TRBV4-1 and J is TRBJ2-7, with D perhaps matching TRBD2 (6 bases). The length of the CDR3 is 15 residues. In germline, CDR1 is MGHRA, CDR2 YSYEKL. Between the trimmed V and J ends, which lost 6 bases and 3 bases, there was a span of 18 bases.

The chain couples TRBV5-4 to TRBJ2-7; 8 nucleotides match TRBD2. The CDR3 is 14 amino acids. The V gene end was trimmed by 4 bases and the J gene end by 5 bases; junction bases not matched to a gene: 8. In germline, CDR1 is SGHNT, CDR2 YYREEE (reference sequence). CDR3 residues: CASSMTGTRNEQYF. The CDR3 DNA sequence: TGTGCCAGCAGCATGACCGGGACTAGAAACGAGCAGTACTTC.

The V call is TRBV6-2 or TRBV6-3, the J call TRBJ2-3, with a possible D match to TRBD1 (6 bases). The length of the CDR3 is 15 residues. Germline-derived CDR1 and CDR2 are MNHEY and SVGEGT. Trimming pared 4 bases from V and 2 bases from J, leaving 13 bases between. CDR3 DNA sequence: TGTGCCAGCAGTTCATACAGGGAATACACAGATACGCAGTATTTT. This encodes CASSSYREYTDTQYF.

CDR3 DNA sequence: TGTGCCTGGAGTCGTGTTTACTCCTACGAGCAGTACTTC. Its protein product is CAWSRVYSYEQYF. J is TRBJ2-7 and V is TRBV30; D is ambiguous. Germline V gives CDR1 GTSNPN, CDR2 SVGIG (reference sequence). The V and J ends lost 2 bases and 0 bases respectively, with 8 bases between them. CDR3 length: 13 residues.

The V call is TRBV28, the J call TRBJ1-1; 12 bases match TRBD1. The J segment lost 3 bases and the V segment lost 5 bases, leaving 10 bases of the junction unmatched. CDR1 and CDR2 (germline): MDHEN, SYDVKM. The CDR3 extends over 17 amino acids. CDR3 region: CASSPLRDRGRHTEAFF. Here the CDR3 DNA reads TGTGCCAGCAGTCCGCTCCGGGACAGGGGGCGCCACACTGAAGCTTTCTTT.

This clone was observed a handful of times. Written as DNA, the CDR3 is TGTGCCAGCAGTTACATGGGGACTAGCGGGAGGGGTGAGCAGTTCTTC. It is translated as CASSYMGTSGRGEQFF. The V and J genes are TRBV6-5 and TRBJ2-1, with 16 bases aligning to TRBD2. V shed 2 bases, J shed 9 bases, and the junction held 4 bases outside the gene matches. Per germline, CDR1 MNHEY and CDR2 SVGAGI. CDR3 size: 16 residues.

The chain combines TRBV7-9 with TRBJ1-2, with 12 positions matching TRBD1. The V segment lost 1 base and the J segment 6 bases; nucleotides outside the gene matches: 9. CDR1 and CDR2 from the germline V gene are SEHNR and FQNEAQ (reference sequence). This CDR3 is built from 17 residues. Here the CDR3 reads CASSLGYTGQGANGYTF. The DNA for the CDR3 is TGTGCCAGCAGCTTAGGCTATACGGGACAGGGGGCAAATGGCTACACCTTC.